At least ten counts were recorded for the clone carrying this T cell receptor beta chain. TCRdb reprocessed the 5' RACE reads via MiXCR and lists one record per CDR3 protein. The sample has fewer than 90,000 distinct CDR3 sequences, roughly 5% seen once. The CDR3 consists of 16 residues. Per germline, CDR1 DFQATT and CDR2 SNEGSKA (reference sequence). Trimming took off 2 bases at V and 0 bases at J, with 15 bases between the two ends. The source of the sample is a study of T cells of healthy individuals. The receptor comes from a female donor in good health. The rearrangement uses TRBV20-1 and TRBJ2-3; D gene unclear. The chain's CDR3 is CSARSGQRRSTDTQYF. The DNA for the CDR3 is TGCAGTGCTAGATCGGGCCAAAGAAGAAGCACAGATACGCAGTATTTT.